This record concerns one T cell receptor (beta chain) sequence. Everyone who took part was about 18 to 90 years old, and they came from about two dozen US areas. Cohorts were based on clinical histories the participants reported. Germline V gene sequence: CDR1 SGHDT, CDR2 YYEEEE. This CDR3 region has 18 residues. With 4 bases clipped from V and 4 bases from J, the junction kept 16 bases outside the gene matches. This entry belongs to a study of blood T cell repertoires in COVID-19. Overall study: Nucleic acid was either cDNA or gDNA, and it came from T cells, B-cell-depleted T cells, or PBMCs.

Profiling relied on immunoSEQ multiplex PCR, and the TCRdb table lists in-frame clones only, not all of them. Of about 200,000 clones listed, roughly 82% were seen once; the top ten hold more than 4%. The sequencing input was PBMCs or T cells enriched from blood (not recorded which). This chain connects TRBV5-6 to TRBJ2-5; 10 bases fit TRBD2. This sequence originates from a woman aged 60-75 years with acute COVID-19. The CDR3 nucleotides read TGTGCCAGCAGCCCGACCTTCGAGCGGGAGGGGGTGCGAGAGACCCAGTACTTC. Translation: CASSPTFEREGVRETQYF.